Following are 14 T cell receptor beta chains from one sample sequenced in a study of chemoradiotherapy in HPV16-positive cancers. TCRdb's table, derived via immunoSEQ multiplex PCR, lists solely in-frame clones and lacks some. The repertoire has fewer than 30,000 clones, around 94% of them found once; the top ten carry approximately 2.7%. This material was obtained from a patient who underwent chemoradiotherapy. These receptors were collected from a human donor with HPV-associated anogenital cancer.

This clone was counted a few times. V usage is TRBV9 and J usage is TRBJ2-7, with TRBD1 identical over 8 bases. In germline, CDR1 is SGDLS, CDR2 YYNGEE. This CDR3 has 16 residues. V lost 4 bases and J lost 4; bases outside the gene matches: 13. The chain's CDR3 is CASSLAPETGVYEQYF. The CDR3 DNA is TGTGCCAGCAGCCTCGCCCCCGAGACAGGGGTGTACGAGCAGTACTTC.

This sequence joins TRBV5-1 and TRBJ2-5; D unclear. V shed 2 bases and J shed 5 bases, with 13 bases lying between them. This CDR3 is built from 14 residues. Per germline, CDR1 SGHRS and CDR2 YFSETQ. The CDR3 spells CASSLSASSETQYF. The CDR3 DNA reads as TGCGCCAGCAGCTTATCTGCGAGTAGCGAGACCCAGTACTTC. Full variable domain (outside the CDR3, taken from reference TRBV5-1 and TRBJ2-5): KAGVTQTPRYLIKTRGQQVTLSCSPISGHRSVSWYQQTPGQGLQFLFEYFSETQRNKGNFPGRFSGRQFSNSRSEMNVSTLELGDSALYLCASSLSASSETQYFGPGTRLLVL.

The chain uses TRBV6-1 and TRBJ2-7, with a tentative D call TRBD1 (6 bases). The CDR3 has 14 amino acids. CDR1 is MNHNS, CDR2 SASEGT, per germline. V was trimmed by 5 bases and J by 0 bases, leaving 11 bases between them. CDR3 coding DNA: TGTGCCAGCAGTATCCGGACAGCCTCCTACGAGCAGTACTTC. Translating it yields CASSIRTASYEQYF.

The rearrangement links TRBV5-6 to TRBJ2-3; no definite D call. Per the germline V gene, CDR1 is SGHDT and CDR2 is YYEEEE. The CDR3 spans 13 residues. Trimming removed 3 bases from V and 1 base from J, with 6 bases in between. This CDR3 is CASSSMGTDTQYF. The DNA for the CDR3 is TGTGCCAGCAGCTCAATGGGCACAGATACGCAGTATTTT.

The rearrangement uses TRBV29-1 and TRBJ2-3; tentative D call: TRBD2 (7 bases). The CDR3 consists of 13 residues. The V end was cut by 3 bases, the J end by 4 bases, with 11 bases between. Germline CDR1 is SQVTM and CDR2 is ANQGSEA. DNA for the CDR3: TGCAGCGTTGAGGGAGGGGGGGCAGATACGCAGTATTTT. Amino acids: CSVEGGGADTQYF.

The chain couples TRBV27 to TRBJ2-7; D ambiguous. V was cut by 6 bases and J by 2 bases, with 14 bases left in between. The CDR3 is 14 residues long. Germline CDR1 and CDR2: MNHEY and SMNVEV (reference sequence). The CDR3 region is CASRLDGLTYEQYF. CDR3 nucleotides: TGTGCCAGCAGACTGGACGGTCTCACCTACGAGCAGTACTTC.

The chain couples TRBV5-6 to TRBJ1-3; tentatively, D is TRBD1 (5 bases). The CDR3 has 14 amino acids. Germline CDR1 is SGHDT and CDR2 is YYEEEE. Trimming pared 0 bases from V and 7 bases from J, leaving 11 bases between. CDR3 sequence: CASSLGTGGNTIYF. The CDR3 DNA sequence: TGTGCCAGCAGCTTGGGAACGGGGGGGAACACCATATATTTT.

The chain joins TRBV5-1 to TRBJ1-1; D is unresolved. This CDR3 spans 14 amino acids. In germline, CDR1 is SGHRS, CDR2 YFSETQ. The V end was cut by 6 bases, the J end by 0 bases, with 12 bases between. CDR3 nucleotides: TGCGCCAGCATCGGATCGGGCATGAACACTGAAGCTTTCTTT. Residues: CASIGSGMNTEAFF.

The rearrangement links TRBV7-2 to TRBJ2-4; 10 bases are a match to TRBD2. The V segment lost 0 bases and the J segment 6 bases; nucleotides outside the gene matches: 8. Per germline, CDR1 SGHTA and CDR2 FQGNSA. The CDR3 totals 17 residues. The CDR3 here is CASSLAEGSGGSNIQYF. For the CDR3, the DNA is TGTGCCAGCAGCTTAGCGGAGGGTAGCGGGGGGTCAAACATTCAGTACTTC.

The chain combines TRBV4-2 with TRBJ2-1; the D gene is possibly TRBD1 (7 bases). This CDR3 is 15 amino acids long. The V end was cut by 3 bases, the J end by 7 bases, with 16 bases between. From germline, CDR1 is LGHNA and CDR2 YNFKEQ. CDR3: CASSHVDREVNEQFF. The CDR3 DNA reads as TGTGCCAGCAGCCATGTAGACAGGGAGGTAAATGAGCAGTTCTTC.

V and J are TRBV20-1 and TRBJ1-5; TRBD1 matches at 7 bases. Trimming took 6 bases from V and 7 from J; bases not matched to a gene: 3. This CDR3 comprises 11 residues. The V gene's germline CDR1 is DFQATT and CDR2 SNEGSKA (reference sequence). Here the CDR3 reads CSAAGGQPQHF. The CDR3 DNA is TGCAGTGCGGCAGGGGGGCAGCCCCAGCATTTT.

The rearrangement joins TRBV28 to TRBJ2-3, with TRBD2 as a possible D gene (5 bases). V was cut by 8 bases and J by 0 bases, with 9 bases left in between. This CDR3 is 13 amino acids long. Germline V gives CDR1 MDHEN, CDR2 SYDVKM. The CDR3: CASGGGSTDTQYF. The CDR3 nucleotides read TGTGCCAGCGGAGGCGGAAGCACAGATACGCAGTATTTT.

The gene calls are TRBV28 and TRBJ2-7; no clear D gene. The CDR3 runs to 15 residues. V lost 3 bases and J 0 bases, leaving 12 bases between the germline ends. Germline V CDR1 and CDR2: MDHEN, SYDVKM. The CDR3 region has the DNA TGTGCCAGCAGTTTTCGTCAGCTGAGCTCCTACGAGCAGTACTTC. This encodes CASSFRQLSSYEQYF.

This chain joins TRBV14 and TRBJ2-7; D might be TRBD1 (6 bases). This CDR3 comprises 16 residues. Trimming stripped 8 bases from V and 2 bases from J, with 22 bases between. Germline loops: CDR1 SGHDN, CDR2 FVKESK. CDR3 protein: CASAGHRTAFAYEQYF. The CDR3 DNA reads TGTGCCAGCGCAGGCCACCGGACAGCCTTTGCCTACGAGCAGTACTTC.